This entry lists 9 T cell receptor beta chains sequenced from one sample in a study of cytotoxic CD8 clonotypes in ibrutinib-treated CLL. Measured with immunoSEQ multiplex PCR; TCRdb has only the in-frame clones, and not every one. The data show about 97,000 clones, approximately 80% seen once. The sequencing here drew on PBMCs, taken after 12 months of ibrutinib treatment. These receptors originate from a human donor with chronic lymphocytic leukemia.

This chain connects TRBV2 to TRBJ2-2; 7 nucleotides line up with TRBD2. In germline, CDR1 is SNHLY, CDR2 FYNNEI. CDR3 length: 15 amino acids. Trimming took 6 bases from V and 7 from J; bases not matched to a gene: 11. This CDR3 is CASRLRLAGVGELFF. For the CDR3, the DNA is TGTGCCAGCAGACTGAGACTAGCCGGGGTCGGGGAGCTGTTTTTT.

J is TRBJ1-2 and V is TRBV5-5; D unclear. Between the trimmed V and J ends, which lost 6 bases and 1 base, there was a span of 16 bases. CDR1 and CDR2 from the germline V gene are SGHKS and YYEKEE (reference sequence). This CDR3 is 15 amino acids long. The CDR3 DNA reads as TGTGCCAGCAACCCCCCGGTGGCACTTAACTATGGCTACACCTTC. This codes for CASNPPVALNYGYTF.

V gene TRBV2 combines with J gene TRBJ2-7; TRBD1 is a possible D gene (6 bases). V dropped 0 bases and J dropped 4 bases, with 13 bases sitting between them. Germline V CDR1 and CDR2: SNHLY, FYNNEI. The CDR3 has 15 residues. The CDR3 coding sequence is TGTGCCAGCAGTGAAGCACCGACAGGCGGGTACGAGCAGTACTTC. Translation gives CASSEAPTGGYEQYF.

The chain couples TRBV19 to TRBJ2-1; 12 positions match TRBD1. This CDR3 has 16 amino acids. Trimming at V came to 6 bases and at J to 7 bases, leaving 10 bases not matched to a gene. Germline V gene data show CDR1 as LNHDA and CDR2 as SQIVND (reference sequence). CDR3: CASRPPGQGAWNEQFF. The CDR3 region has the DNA TGTGCCAGTAGGCCCCCGGGACAGGGGGCTTGGAATGAGCAGTTCTTC.

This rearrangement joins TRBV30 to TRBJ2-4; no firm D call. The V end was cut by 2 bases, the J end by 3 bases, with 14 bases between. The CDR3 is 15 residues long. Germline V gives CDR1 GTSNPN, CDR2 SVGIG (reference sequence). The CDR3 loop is CAWSIGWIGKNIQYF. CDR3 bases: TGTGCCTGGAGTATAGGCTGGATTGGCAAAAACATTCAGTACTTC.

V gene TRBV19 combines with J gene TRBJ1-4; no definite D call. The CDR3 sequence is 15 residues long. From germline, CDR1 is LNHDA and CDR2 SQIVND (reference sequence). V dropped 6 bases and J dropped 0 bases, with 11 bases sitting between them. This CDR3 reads CASRRSPATNEKLFF. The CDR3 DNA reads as TGTGCCAGTAGGCGATCTCCAGCAACTAATGAAAAACTGTTTTTT.

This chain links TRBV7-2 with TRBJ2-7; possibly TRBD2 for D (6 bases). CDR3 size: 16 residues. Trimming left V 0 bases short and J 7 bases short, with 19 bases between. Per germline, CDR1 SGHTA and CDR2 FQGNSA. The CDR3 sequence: CASSLAVAGPAGEQYF. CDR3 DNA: TGTGCCAGCAGCTTAGCGGTTGCCGGGCCGGCGGGGGAGCAGTACTTC.

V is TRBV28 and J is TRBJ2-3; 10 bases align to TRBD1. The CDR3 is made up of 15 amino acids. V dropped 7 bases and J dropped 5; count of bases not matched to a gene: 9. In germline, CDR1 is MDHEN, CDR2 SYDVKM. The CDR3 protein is CASTPETGGIDTQYF. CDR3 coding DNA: TGTGCCAGCACCCCCGAGACAGGGGGCATAGATACGCAGTATTTT.

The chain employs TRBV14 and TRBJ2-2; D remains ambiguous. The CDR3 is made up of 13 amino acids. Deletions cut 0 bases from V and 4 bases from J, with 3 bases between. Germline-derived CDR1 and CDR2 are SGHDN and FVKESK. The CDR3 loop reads CASSQEGTGELFF. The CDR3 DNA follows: TGTGCCAGCAGCCAAGAAGGCACCGGGGAGCTGTTTTTT. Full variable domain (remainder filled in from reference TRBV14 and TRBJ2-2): EAGVTQFPSHSVIEKGQTVTLRCDPISGHDNLYWYRRVMGKEIKFLLHFVKESKQDESGMPNNRFLAERTGGTYSTLKVQPAELEDSGVYFCASSQEGTGELFFGEGSRLTVL.